The 22 T cell receptor beta chains in this list originate from one sample, sequenced in a study of T cells in Graves' hyperthyroidism and ophthalmopathy (dated by TCRdb to about 2019). Library preparation employed multiplex PCR. Sequenced using an Illumina HiSeq 2000. Amplification of TCR beta CDR3 regions was carried out from RNA transcripts. The TCR CDR3 was subjected to a first round of RT-PCR using the HTBI primer set and the Qiagen OneStep RT-PCR kit. TCRdb reran the public reads through fastp at Q25 and MiXCR, keeping productive beta chains. CDR3 protein sequences are deduplicated, and each keeps its most common genes and DNA. The sample table records about 360,000 distinct CDR3 sequences; roughly an eighth of these occur just once. The top ten hold 9.2% of the sample. The sample comprised blood. The receptors were sampled from a woman under 30 with Graves' hyperthyroidism.

This clonotype was seen repeatedly, ten times or more. The rearrangement links TRBV28 to TRBJ1-5, with D perhaps matching TRBD1 (5 bases). Per the germline V gene, CDR1 is MDHEN and CDR2 is SYDVKM. Trimming took off 8 bases at V and 4 bases at J, with 18 bases between the two ends. The CDR3 covers 15 residues. The CDR3 sequence: CASRPGYIGNQPQHF. Here the CDR3 DNA reads TGTGCCAGCCGACCAGGGTATATTGGGAATCAGCCCCAGCATTTT.

This clonotype was detected many times. This sequence joins TRBV29-1 and TRBJ2-1, with 11 nucleotides matching TRBD2. This CDR3 region has 17 residues. The germline V gene has CDR1 SQVTM and CDR2 ANQGSEA. Trimming removed 1 base from V and 2 bases from J; junction bases left unmatched: 7. CDR3 nucleotide sequence: TGCAGCGTTGAAGGGCTAGCGGGAGGTCATCCCTACAATGAGCAGTTCTTC. Its protein is CSVEGLAGGHPYNEQFF.

This clonotype has ten or more counts. The chain links TRBV7-2 to TRBJ2-1; perhaps TRBD2 as D (5 bases). Trimming removed 5 bases from V and 6 bases from J, with 11 bases in between. The CDR3 consists of 13 residues. From germline, CDR1 is SGHTA and CDR2 FQGNSA. CDR3 sequence reads: CASSPLGLNEQFF. Here the CDR3 DNA reads TGTGCCAGCAGCCCACTAGGTCTCAATGAGCAGTTCTTC.

This clonotype was found many times. V gene TRBV16 combines with J gene TRBJ2-5; a possible D gene is TRBD2 (5 bases). V was pared by 7 bases and J by 5 bases, with 8 bases between. From germline, CDR1 is KGHSY and CDR2 FQNENV. The CDR3 consists of 11 residues. The CDR3 bases are TGTGCCAGCACCTCGGGGGAGACCCAGTACTTC. Translation gives CASTSGETQYF.

This clonotype was picked up many times. The chain carries TRBV6-2 or TRBV6-3 and TRBJ2-2; no clear D gene. Trimming removed 4 bases from V and 6 bases from J, with 3 bases in between. The CDR3 contains 11 residues. Germline V CDR1 and CDR2: MNHEY, SVGEGT. The CDR3 bases are TGTGCCAGCAGTTGGGCCGGGGAGCTGTTTTTT. Translation gives CASSWAGELFF.

With respect to this clonotype: A read error may be the cause here, since a much bigger clone is one base away. This chain uses TRBV11-2 with TRBJ2-5, with D perhaps given as TRBD1 or TRBD2 (6 bases each). Germline CDR1 SGHAT, CDR2 FQNNGV. The CDR3 is 16 amino acids. CDR3 loop: CASGSATAGVRETQHF. As DNA, the CDR3 is TGTGCCAGCGGGTCTGCTACGGCAGGGGTACGGGAGACCCAGCACTTC.

This clonotype was detected many times. The chain recombines TRBV20-1 with TRBJ2-5; D is possibly TRBD1 or TRBD2 (5 bases each). There are 14 residues in the CDR3. Trimming removed 6 bases at V and 3 bases at J, with 17 bases between. Germline loops: CDR1 DFQATT, CDR2 SNEGSKA (reference sequence). DNA of the CDR3: TGCAGTGCGGGACCAGGCAGCCGAAAAGAGACCCAGTACTTC. Amino acids: CSAGPGSRKETQYF.

This clonotype has a count of ten or more. V and J are TRBV5-4 and TRBJ1-2; perhaps TRBD1 as D (6 bases). Germline V gene data show CDR1 as SGHNT and CDR2 as YYREEE (reference sequence). The CDR3 spans 15 residues. V was cut by 2 bases and J by 4 bases, with 15 bases left in between. DNA of the CDR3: TGTGCCAGCAGCTTAGGGGGTTATGGTTCCTATGGCTACACCTTC. The encoded protein is CASSLGGYGSYGYTF. The variable domain in full, completed from reference TRBV5-4 and TRBJ1-2, reads ETGVTQSPTHLIKTRGQQVTLRCSSQSGHNTVSWYQQALGQGPQFIFQYYREEENGRGNFPPRFSGLQFPNYSSELNVNALELDDSALYLCASSLGGYGSYGYTFGSGTRLTVV.

This clonotype was seen repeatedly, ten times or more. The rearrangement uses TRBV7-3 and TRBJ1-3, with no clear D. Per the germline V gene, CDR1 is SGHTA and CDR2 is FQGTGA. Trimming removed 1 base at V and 6 bases at J, with 7 bases between. This CDR3 is 13 amino acids long. The CDR3 reads CASSLNAKNTIYF. DNA of the CDR3: TGTGCCAGCAGCTTAAATGCCAAAAACACCATATATTTT.

This clonotype was observed at least ten times. This chain joins TRBV5-1 and TRBJ2-7; 9 bases agree with TRBD1. The CDR3 totals 15 residues. V was pared by 2 bases and J by 7 bases, with 10 bases of the junction left unmatched. Looked up from germline, CDR1 is SGHRS and CDR2 is YFSETQ. The CDR3, as DNA: TGCGCCAGCAGCTTCCCCGGGACAGGGCCGGGTGAGCAGTACTTC. As protein: CASSFPGTGPGEQYF.

The J gene is TRBJ2-2, the V gene TRBV5-6; 7 nucleotides line up with TRBD2. V was pared by 3 bases and J by 3 bases, with 17 bases of the junction left unmatched. The CDR3 is 19 amino acids. From germline, CDR1 is SGHDT and CDR2 YYEEEE. Here the CDR3 DNA reads TGTGCCAGCAGCTCGGGGAGGGGCCAAAACTTTTGGGACACCGGGGAGCTGTTTTTT. It yields the protein CASSSGRGQNFWDTGELFF. Drawing the rest from reference TRBV5-6 and TRBJ2-2, the complete variable domain is DAGVTQSPTHLIKTRGQQVTLRCSPKSGHDTVSWYQQALGQGPQFIFQYYEEEERQRGNFPDRFSGHQFPNYSSELNVNALLLGDSALYLCASSSGRGQNFWDTGELFFGEGSRLTVL.

The rearrangement joins TRBV19 to TRBJ2-1, with TRBD1 matching over 10 bases. V lost 6 bases to trimming and J lost 8 bases; unmatched junction nucleotides: 10. Germline CDR1 is LNHDA and CDR2 is SQIVND (reference sequence). CDR3 length equals 15 residues. CDR3 protein: CASSTADRGEDEQFF. CDR3 in DNA: TGTGCCAGTAGCACCGCGGACAGGGGGGAAGATGAGCAGTTCTTC.

The chain has TRBV13 and TRBJ2-3; 12 bases map to TRBD1. Germline V CDR1 and CDR2: PRHDT, FYEKMQ (reference sequence). The CDR3 loop spans 16 amino acids. V shed 6 bases and J 7 bases; nucleotides not matched to a gene: 11. This CDR3 reads CASRFRDRGPAYTQYF. CDR3 DNA sequence: TGTGCCAGCAGGTTCCGGGACAGGGGGCCCGCTTATACGCAGTATTTT.

This clonotype was seen ten or more times. V usage is TRBV12-3 or TRBV12-4 and J usage is TRBJ2-3; D may correspond to TRBD1 or TRBD2 (5 bases each). Trimming removed 7 bases from V and 6 bases from J, with 20 bases in between. The CDR3 runs to 15 residues. The CDR3, as DNA: TGTGCCAGCAAGCCCCCCGGGGCAGGGCCCGATACGCAGTATTTT. It specifies CASKPPGAGPDTQYF.

Points on this clonotype: This may arise from a read error, as a much more abundant clone is one base away. The chain is built from TRBV20-1 and TRBJ2-7; D may be TRBD2 (5 bases). V lost 6 bases and J 6 bases, leaving 24 bases between the germline ends. The CDR3 spans 15 residues. Germline V gene sequence: CDR1 DFQATT, CDR2 SNEGSKA (reference sequence). Written as DNA, the CDR3 is TGCAGTGCAGCCATAGCCAGCGGCCCGCCCTGCGAGCAGTACTTC. Protein product: CSAAIASGPPCEQYF.

This clonotype has a count of ten or more. V is TRBV28 and J is TRBJ2-4; TRBD2 is a possible D gene (5 bases). CDR3 length equals 15 residues. Trimming stripped 3 bases from V and 0 bases from J, with 9 bases between. From germline, CDR1 is MDHEN and CDR2 SYDVKM. DNA for the CDR3: TGTGCCAGCAGTTTTGGGAGAGTAGCCAAAAACATTCAGTACTTC. It is translated as CASSFGRVAKNIQYF.

This clonotype has only a few counts. The junction shows a germline mismatch at one end, possibly a read error. The chain recombines TRBV20-1 with TRBJ1-2, with 7 bases fitting TRBD1. The germline gives CDR1 DFQATT, CDR2 SNEGSKA (reference sequence). CDR3 length equals 12 residues. The CDR3 DNA reads TGCGGTGCTAGCTGGCAGGGGGATGGCTACACCTTC. Amino acids: CGASWQGDGYTF.

This clonotype was seen repeatedly, ten times or more. The chain is built from TRBV6-5 and TRBJ1-2; D unclear. CDR1 MNHEY and CDR2 SVGAGI come from the germline V gene. Trimming took off 0 bases at V and 3 bases at J, with 8 bases between the two ends. The CDR3 consists of 14 residues. CDR3 nucleotide sequence: TGTGCCAGCAGTTACTCGTCCGGTGACTATGGCTACACCTTC. It encodes CASSYSSGDYGYTF.

This clonotype occurred many times. The rearrangement links TRBV27 to TRBJ1-2; the D gene is possibly TRBD1 (6 bases). The germline V gene has CDR1 MNHEY and CDR2 SMNVEV (reference sequence). Trimming pared 8 bases from V and 8 bases from J, leaving 15 bases between. This CDR3 spans 12 amino acids. This CDR3 reads CASGGALKGYTF. As DNA, the CDR3 is TGTGCCAGCGGGGGGGCTCTGAAAGGCTACACCTTC.

This clonotype appeared many times. This sequence joins TRBV20-1 and TRBJ2-2, with D possibly being TRBD2 (5 bases). The CDR3 has 14 amino acids. Germline lookup yields CDR1 DFQATT and CDR2 SNEGSKA (reference sequence). V gave up 6 bases and J gave up 7 bases, with 18 bases separating them. CDR3 nucleotide sequence: TGCAGTGCCCTGCAGGACTCGACGGGCGGGGAGCTGTTTTTT. Translated: CSALQDSTGGELFF.

This clonotype was detected many times. This rearrangement joins TRBV7-9 to TRBJ2-7; D remains unclear. Trimming left V 5 bases short and J 3 bases short, with 8 bases between. CDR1 is SEHNR and CDR2 is FQNEAQ in the germline V gene (reference sequence). This CDR3 comprises 12 residues. The CDR3 sequence is CASSPSNYEQYF. For the CDR3, the DNA is TGTGCCAGCAGCCCTAGTAACTACGAGCAGTACTTC.

This clonotype was observed many times. The rearrangement joins TRBV18 to TRBJ1-1; a weak D match, TRBD1 (6 bases). In germline, CDR1 is KGHSH, CDR2 LQKENI. The CDR3 has 13 amino acids. Between the trimmed V and J ends, which lost 5 bases and 1 base, there was a span of 8 bases. The CDR3 region is CASSMDRNTEAFF. The DNA for the CDR3 is TGTGCCAGCTCAATGGACAGGAACACTGAAGCTTTCTTT.